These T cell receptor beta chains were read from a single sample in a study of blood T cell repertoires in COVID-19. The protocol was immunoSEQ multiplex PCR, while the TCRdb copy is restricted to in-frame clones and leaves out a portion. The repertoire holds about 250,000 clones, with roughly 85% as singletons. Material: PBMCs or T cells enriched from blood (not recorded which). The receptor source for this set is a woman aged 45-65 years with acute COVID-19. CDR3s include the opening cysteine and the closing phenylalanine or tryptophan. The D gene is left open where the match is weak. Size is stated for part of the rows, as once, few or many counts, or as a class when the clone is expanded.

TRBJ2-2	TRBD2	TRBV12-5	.	CASGSTRTSWDTGELFF	TGTGCTAGTGGTTCGACCCGGACTAGCTGGGACACCGGGGAGCTGTTTTTT
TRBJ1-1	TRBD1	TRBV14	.	CASSQADREDTEAFF	TGTGCCAGCAGCCAGGCTGACAGGGAGGACACTGAAGCTTTCTTT
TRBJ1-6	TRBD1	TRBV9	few	CASSDPTGAPRSPLHF	TGTGCCAGCAGCGATCCAACAGGGGCCCCCCGATCACCCCTCCACTTT
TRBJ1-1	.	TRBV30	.	CAWSTQTIWAEAFF	TGTGCCTGGAGCACCCAGACAATTTGGGCTGAAGCTTTCTTT
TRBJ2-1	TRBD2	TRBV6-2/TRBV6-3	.	CASSDGGASSNEQFF	TGTGCCAGCAGCGACGGGGGGGCCTCTAGCAATGAGCAGTTCTTC
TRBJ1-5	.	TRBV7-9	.	CASSLSQASNQPQHF	TGTGCCAGCAGCTTATCTCAGGCGTCGAATCAGCCCCAGCATTTT
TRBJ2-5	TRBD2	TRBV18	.	CASSPSLAGIQETQYF	TGTGCCAGCTCACCCTCCTTAGCGGGGATCCAAGAGACCCAGTACTTC
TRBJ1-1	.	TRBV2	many	CASSENSGTEAFF	TGTGCCAGCAGTGAGAACTCGGGCACTGAAGCTTTCTTT
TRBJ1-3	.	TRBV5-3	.	CARSSRPRLGNTIYF	TGTGCCAGAAGCTCAAGACCGCGGCTTGGAAACACCATATATTTT
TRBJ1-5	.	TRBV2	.	CASSVGSLNQPQHF	TGTGCCAGCAGTGTGGGGAGCCTAAATCAGCCCCAGCATTTT
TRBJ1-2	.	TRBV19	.	CASSMGGGSYGYTF	TGTGCCAGTAGTATGGGGGGAGGTAGCTATGGCTACACCTTC
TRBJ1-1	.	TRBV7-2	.	CASSLVTESEAFF	TGTGCCAGCAGCTTAGTGACAGAAAGTGAAGCTTTCTTT
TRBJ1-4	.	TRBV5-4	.	CASSLGQRNEKLFF	TGTGCCAGCAGCTTGGGACAGCGAAATGAAAAACTGTTTTTT
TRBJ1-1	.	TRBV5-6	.	CASSLVRRNTEAFF	TGTGCCAGCAGCTTGGTACGTAGGAACACTGAAGCTTTCTTT
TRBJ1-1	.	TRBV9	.	CASSPGLGPNTEAFF	TGTGCCAGCAGCCCTGGCCTTGGGCCCAACACTGAAGCTTTCTTT